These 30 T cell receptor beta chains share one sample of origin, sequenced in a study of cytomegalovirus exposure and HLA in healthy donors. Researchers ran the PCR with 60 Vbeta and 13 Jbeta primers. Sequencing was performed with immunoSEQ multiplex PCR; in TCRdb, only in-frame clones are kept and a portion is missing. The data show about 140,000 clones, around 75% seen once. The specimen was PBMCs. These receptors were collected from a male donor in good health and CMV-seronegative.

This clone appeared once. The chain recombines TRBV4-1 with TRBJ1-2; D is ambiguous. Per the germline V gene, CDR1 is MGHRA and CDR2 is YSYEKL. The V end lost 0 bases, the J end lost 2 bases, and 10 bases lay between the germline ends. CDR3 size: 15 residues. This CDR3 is CASSQDAIPNYGYTF. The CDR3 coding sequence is TGCGCCAGCAGCCAAGATGCGATCCCAAACTATGGCTACACCTTC.

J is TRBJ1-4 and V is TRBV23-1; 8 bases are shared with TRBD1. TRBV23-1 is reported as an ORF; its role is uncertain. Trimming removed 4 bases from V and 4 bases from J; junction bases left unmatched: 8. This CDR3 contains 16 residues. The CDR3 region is CASSRDRTGRNEKLFF. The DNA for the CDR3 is TGCGCCAGCAGTCGGGACCGGACAGGGCGTAATGAAAAACTGTTTTTT.

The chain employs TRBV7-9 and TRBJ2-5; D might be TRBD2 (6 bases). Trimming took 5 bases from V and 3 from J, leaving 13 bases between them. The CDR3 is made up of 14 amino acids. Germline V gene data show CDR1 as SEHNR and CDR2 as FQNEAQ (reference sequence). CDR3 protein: CASSSGLMKETQYF. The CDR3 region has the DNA TGTGCCAGCAGCAGTGGACTAATGAAAGAGACCCAGTACTTC.

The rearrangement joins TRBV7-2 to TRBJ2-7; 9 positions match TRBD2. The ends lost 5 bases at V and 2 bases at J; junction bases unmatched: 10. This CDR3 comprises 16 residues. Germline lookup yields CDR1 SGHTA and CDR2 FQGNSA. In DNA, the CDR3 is TGTGCCAGCAGCCCGCAGGGGGGACTAGCCACCTACGAGCAGTACTTC. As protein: CASSPQGGLATYEQYF.

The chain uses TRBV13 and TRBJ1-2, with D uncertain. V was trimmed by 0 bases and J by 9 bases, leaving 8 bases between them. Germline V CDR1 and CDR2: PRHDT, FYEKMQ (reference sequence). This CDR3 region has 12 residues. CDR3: CASSLGGPSYTF. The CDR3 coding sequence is TGTGCCAGCAGCTTAGGGGGCCCTAGCTACACCTTC. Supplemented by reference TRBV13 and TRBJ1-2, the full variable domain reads AAGVIQSPRHLIKEKRETATLKCYPIPRHDTVYWYQQGPGQDPQFLISFYEKMQSDKGSIPDRFSAQQFSDYHSELNMSSLELGDSALYFCASSLGGPSYTFGSGTRLTVV.

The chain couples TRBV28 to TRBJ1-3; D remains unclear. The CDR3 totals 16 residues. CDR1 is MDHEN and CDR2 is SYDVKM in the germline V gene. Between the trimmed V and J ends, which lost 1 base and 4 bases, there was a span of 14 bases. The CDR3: CASSLSIPREGNTIYF. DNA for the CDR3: TGTGCCAGCAGTTTATCGATCCCTCGGGAGGGAAACACCATATATTTT.

CDR3 in DNA: TGTGCCAGCAGCACGGGACAGTCCTCAGATACGCAGTATTTT. It translates to CASSTGQSSDTQYF. This sequence joins TRBV6-1 and TRBJ2-3; 7 nucleotides align to TRBD1. Germline V gives CDR1 MNHNS, CDR2 SASEGT. The CDR3 is made up of 14 amino acids. V shed 6 bases and J 4 bases; nucleotides not matched to a gene: 7.

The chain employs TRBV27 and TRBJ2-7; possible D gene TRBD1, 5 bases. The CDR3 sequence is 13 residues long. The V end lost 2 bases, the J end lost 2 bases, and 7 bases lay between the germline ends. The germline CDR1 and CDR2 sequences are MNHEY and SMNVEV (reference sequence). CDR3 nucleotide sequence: TGTGCCAGCAGTTTACCAGGGACCTACGAGCAGTACTTC. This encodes CASSLPGTYEQYF.

The CDR3 region has the DNA TGTGCCAGCAGCTTGGCCAGGGTGCTCACCTTC. Residues: CASSLARVLTF. This chain joins TRBV5-6 and TRBJ1-2; a weak D match, TRBD1 (5 bases). Trimming removed 0 bases from V and 13 bases from J, with 10 bases in between. CDR3 size: 11 residues. Germline values: CDR1 SGHDT, CDR2 YYEEEE.

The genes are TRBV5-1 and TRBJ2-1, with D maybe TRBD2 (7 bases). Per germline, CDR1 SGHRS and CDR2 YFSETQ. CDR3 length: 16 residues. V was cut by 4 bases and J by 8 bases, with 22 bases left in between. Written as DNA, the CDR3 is TGCGCCAGCAGCGGTCGTGGGGGGGCAATAGGGGATGAGCAGTTCTTC. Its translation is CASSGRGGAIGDEQFF. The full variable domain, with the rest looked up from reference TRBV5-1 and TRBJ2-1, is KAGVTQTPRYLIKTRGQQVTLSCSPISGHRSVSWYQQTPGQGLQFLFEYFSETQRNKGNFPGRFSGRQFSNSRSEMNVSTLELGDSALYLCASSGRGGAIGDEQFFGPGTRLTVL.

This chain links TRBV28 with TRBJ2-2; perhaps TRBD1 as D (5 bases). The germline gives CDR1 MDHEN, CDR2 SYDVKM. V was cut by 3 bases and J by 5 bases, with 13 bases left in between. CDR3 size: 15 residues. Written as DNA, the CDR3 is TGTGCCAGCAGTTTCGACAGTTCGGGTACCGGGGAGCTGTTTTTT. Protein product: CASSFDSSGTGELFF.

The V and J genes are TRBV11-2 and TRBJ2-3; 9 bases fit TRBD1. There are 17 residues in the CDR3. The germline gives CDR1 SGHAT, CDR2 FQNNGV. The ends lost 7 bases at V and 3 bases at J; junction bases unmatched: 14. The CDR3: CASTDRGEFSSTDTQYF. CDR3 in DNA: TGTGCCAGCACGGACAGGGGTGAATTCAGTTCTACAGATACGCAGTATTTT. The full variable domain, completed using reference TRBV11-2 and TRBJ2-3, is EAGVAQSPRYKIIEKRQSVAFWCNPISGHATLYWYQQILGQGPKLLIQFQNNGVVDDSQLPKDRFSAERLKGVDSTLKIQPAKLEDSAVYLCASTDRGEFSSTDTQYFGPGTRLTVL.

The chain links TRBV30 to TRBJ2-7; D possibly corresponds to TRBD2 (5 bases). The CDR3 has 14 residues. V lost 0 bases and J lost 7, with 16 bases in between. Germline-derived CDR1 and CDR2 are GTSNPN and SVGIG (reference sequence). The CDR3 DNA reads TGTGCCTGGAGTGTACCGGAGACGAGGGTTGAGCAGTACTTC. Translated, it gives CAWSVPETRVEQYF.

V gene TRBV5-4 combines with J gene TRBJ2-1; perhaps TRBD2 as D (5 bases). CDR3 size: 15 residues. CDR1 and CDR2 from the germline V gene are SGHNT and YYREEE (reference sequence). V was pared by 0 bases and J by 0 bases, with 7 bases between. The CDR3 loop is CASSLERGSYNEQFF. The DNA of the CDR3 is TGTGCCAGCAGCTTGGAACGGGGCTCCTACAATGAGCAGTTCTTC.

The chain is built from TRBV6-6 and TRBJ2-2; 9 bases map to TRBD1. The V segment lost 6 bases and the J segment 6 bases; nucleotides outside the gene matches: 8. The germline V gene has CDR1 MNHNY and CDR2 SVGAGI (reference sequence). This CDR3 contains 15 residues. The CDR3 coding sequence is TGTGCCAGCAGGACCGGGACAGGGAATTCCGGGGAGCTGTTTTTT. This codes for CASRTGTGNSGELFF.

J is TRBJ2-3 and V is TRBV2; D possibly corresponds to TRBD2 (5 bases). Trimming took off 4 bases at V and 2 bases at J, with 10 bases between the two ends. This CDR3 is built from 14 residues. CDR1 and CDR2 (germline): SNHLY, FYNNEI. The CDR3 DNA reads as TGTGCCAGCAGTGTCCGGCGGGTCACAGATACGCAGTATTTT. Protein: CASSVRRVTDTQYF.

CDR3 loop: CASSLYGLRVRGAYNEQFF. DNA of the CDR3: TGTGCCAGCAGCTTATACGGACTACGCGTCCGTGGGGCCTACAATGAGCAGTTCTTC. V is TRBV7-8 and J is TRBJ2-1; D may be TRBD2 (6 bases). V lost 2 bases and J 2 bases, leaving 22 bases between the germline ends. The CDR3 sequence is 19 residues long. Germline loops: CDR1 SGHVS, CDR2 FQNEAQ. Drawing the rest from reference TRBV7-8 and TRBJ2-1, the complete variable domain is GAGVSQSPRYKVAKRGQDVALRCDPISGHVSLFWYQQALGQGPEFLTYFQNEAQLDKSGLPSDRFFAERPEGSVSTLKIQRTQQEDSAVYLCASSLYGLRVRGAYNEQFFGPGTRLTVL.

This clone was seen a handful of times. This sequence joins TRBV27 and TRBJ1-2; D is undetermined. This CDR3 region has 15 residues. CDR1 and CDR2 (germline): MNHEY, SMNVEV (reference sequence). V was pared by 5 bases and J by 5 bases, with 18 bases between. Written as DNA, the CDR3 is TGTGCCAGCAGTACCGGCGCCGACACGCTGTATGGCTACACCTTC. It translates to CASSTGADTLYGYTF.

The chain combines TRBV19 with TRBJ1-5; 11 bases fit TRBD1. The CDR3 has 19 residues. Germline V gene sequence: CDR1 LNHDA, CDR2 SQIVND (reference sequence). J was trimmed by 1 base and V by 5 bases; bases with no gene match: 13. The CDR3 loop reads CASSPRTGGRVLSNQPQHF. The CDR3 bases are TGTGCCAGTAGTCCGAGGACAGGGGGCAGAGTTTTGAGCAATCAGCCCCAGCATTTT.

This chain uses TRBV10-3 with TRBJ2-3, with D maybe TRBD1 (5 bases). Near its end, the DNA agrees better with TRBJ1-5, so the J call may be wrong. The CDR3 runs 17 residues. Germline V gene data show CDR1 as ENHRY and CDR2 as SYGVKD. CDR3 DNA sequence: TGTGCCATCAGTGATTTGACTAGCGGGGGAAGCACAGATACGCAGCATTTT. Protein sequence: CAISDLTSGGSTDTQHF.

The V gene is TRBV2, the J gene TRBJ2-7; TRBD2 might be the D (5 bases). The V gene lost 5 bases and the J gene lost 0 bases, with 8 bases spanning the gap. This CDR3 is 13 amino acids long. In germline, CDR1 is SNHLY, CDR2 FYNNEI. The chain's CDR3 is CASSYTSSYEQYF. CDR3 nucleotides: TGTGCCAGCAGTTATACTAGCTCCTACGAGCAGTACTTC.

CDR3 region: CASNTRLAGSGELFF. In DNA form, the CDR3 reads TGTGCCAGTAATACCCGACTAGCGGGTTCCGGGGAGCTGTTTTTT. The chain is built from TRBV19 and TRBJ2-2, with 10 nucleotides matching TRBD2. CDR1 LNHDA and CDR2 SQIVND come from the germline V gene (reference sequence). Trimming at V came to 7 bases and at J to 6 bases, leaving 8 bases not matched to a gene. CDR3 length equals 15 residues.

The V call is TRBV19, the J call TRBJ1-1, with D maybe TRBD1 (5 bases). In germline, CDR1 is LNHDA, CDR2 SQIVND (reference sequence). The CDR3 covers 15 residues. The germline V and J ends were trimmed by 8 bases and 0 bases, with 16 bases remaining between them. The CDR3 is CASARGPNMNTEAFF. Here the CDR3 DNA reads TGTGCCAGTGCAAGGGGCCCTAACATGAACACTGAAGCTTTCTTT.

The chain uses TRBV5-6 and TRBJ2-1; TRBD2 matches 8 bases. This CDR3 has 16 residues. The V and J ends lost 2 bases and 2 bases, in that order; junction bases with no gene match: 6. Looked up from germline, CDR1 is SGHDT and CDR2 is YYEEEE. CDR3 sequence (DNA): TGTGCCAGCAGCTTTAAGGTTAGCGGGGCCTACAATGAGCAGTTCTTC. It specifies CASSFKVSGAYNEQFF.

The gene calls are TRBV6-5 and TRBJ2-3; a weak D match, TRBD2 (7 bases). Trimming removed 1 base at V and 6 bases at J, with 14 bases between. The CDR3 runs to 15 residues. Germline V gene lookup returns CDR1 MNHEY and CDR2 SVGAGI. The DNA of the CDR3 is TGTGCCAGCAGTTACTTCGGGGGAGGGGGGGATACGCAGTATTTT. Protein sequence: CASSYFGGGGDTQYF.

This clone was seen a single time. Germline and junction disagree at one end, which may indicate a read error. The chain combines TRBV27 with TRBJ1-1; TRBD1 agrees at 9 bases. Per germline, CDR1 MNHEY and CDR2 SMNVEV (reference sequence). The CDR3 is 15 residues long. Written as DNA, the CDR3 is TGTGCCAGCAGCCCACAGGGGGCGGTGAACATTGAAGCTTTCTTT. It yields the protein CASSPQGAVNIEAFF.

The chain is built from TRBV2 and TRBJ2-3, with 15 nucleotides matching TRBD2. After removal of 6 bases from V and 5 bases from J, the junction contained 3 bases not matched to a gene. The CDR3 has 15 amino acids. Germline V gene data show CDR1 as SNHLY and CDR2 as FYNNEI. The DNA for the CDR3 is TGTGCCAGCAGGGGGACTAGCGGGAGGATAGATACGCAGTATTTT. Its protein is CASRGTSGRIDTQYF.

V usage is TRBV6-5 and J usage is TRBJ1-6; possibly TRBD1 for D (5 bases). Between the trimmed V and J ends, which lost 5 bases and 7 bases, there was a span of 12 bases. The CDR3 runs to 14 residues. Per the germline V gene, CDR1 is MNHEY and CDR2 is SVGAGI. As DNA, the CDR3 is TGTGCCAGCAGTGTTAGGGGCTGGAATTCACCCCTCCACTTT. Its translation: CASSVRGWNSPLHF.

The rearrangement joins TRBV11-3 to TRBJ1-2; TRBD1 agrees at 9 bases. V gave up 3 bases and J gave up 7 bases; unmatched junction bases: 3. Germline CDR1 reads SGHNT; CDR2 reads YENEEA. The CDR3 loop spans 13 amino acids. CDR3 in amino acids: CASSFTGGSGYTF. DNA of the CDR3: TGTGCCAGCAGCTTTACAGGGGGCTCTGGCTACACCTTC.

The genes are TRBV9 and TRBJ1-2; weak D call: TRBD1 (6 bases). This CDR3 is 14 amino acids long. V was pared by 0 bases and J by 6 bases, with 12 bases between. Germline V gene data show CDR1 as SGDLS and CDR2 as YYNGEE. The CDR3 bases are TGTGCCAGCAGCGTAGGGGACAACTCGGATGGCTACACCTTC. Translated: CASSVGDNSDGYTF.